Listed here is a single T cell receptor beta chain. The sample comes from a study of blood T cell repertoires in COVID-19. Study overall: T cells, B-cell-depleted T cells, or PBMCs supplied cDNA or gDNA.

Produced via immunoSEQ multiplex PCR; TCRdb's table is partial and in-frame only. The data show fewer than 200,000 clones, about 74% seen once. The CDR3 spans 14 residues. Trimming pared 5 bases from V and 1 base from J, leaving 9 bases between. Germline V gives CDR1 MNHEY, CDR2 SVGEGT. The genes are TRBV6-2 or TRBV6-3 and TRBJ1-5, with D possibly being TRBD1 (6 bases). The TCR sequence derives from a woman of 80 years or more with acute or convalescent COVID-19. Sequenced sample: peripheral blood. In DNA form, the CDR3 reads TGTGCCAGCAGTATGGGACAAAGCAATCAGCCCCAGCATTTT. The encoded protein is CASSMGQSNQPQHF.